This TCR beta chain was sequenced during a study of a mutant IDH1 vaccine in newly diagnosed glioma. This table comes from immunoSEQ multiplex PCR, and its TCRdb copy is limited to in-frame clones, with some not included. The table includes tens of thousands of clones, about nine tenths detected once. Time point here: baseline, week 1 (first vaccination visit). The treatment denotes: pre-vaccination baseline after standard-of-care therapy. Germline lookup yields CDR1 SGHTA and CDR2 FQGNSA. The CDR3 covers 14 residues. Trimming removed 3 bases from V and 2 bases from J, with 11 bases in between. Sample: PBMCs, taken from a glioma patient treated with radiotherapy, temozolomide or both. The genes are TRBV7-2 and TRBJ2-7; D might be TRBD2 (6 bases). The sequence derives from a man aged 40-49 years with glioma. CDR3 residues: CASSFGGAAYEQYF. For the CDR3, the DNA is TGTGCCAGCAGCTTTGGCGGGGCGGCCTACGAGCAGTACTTC.